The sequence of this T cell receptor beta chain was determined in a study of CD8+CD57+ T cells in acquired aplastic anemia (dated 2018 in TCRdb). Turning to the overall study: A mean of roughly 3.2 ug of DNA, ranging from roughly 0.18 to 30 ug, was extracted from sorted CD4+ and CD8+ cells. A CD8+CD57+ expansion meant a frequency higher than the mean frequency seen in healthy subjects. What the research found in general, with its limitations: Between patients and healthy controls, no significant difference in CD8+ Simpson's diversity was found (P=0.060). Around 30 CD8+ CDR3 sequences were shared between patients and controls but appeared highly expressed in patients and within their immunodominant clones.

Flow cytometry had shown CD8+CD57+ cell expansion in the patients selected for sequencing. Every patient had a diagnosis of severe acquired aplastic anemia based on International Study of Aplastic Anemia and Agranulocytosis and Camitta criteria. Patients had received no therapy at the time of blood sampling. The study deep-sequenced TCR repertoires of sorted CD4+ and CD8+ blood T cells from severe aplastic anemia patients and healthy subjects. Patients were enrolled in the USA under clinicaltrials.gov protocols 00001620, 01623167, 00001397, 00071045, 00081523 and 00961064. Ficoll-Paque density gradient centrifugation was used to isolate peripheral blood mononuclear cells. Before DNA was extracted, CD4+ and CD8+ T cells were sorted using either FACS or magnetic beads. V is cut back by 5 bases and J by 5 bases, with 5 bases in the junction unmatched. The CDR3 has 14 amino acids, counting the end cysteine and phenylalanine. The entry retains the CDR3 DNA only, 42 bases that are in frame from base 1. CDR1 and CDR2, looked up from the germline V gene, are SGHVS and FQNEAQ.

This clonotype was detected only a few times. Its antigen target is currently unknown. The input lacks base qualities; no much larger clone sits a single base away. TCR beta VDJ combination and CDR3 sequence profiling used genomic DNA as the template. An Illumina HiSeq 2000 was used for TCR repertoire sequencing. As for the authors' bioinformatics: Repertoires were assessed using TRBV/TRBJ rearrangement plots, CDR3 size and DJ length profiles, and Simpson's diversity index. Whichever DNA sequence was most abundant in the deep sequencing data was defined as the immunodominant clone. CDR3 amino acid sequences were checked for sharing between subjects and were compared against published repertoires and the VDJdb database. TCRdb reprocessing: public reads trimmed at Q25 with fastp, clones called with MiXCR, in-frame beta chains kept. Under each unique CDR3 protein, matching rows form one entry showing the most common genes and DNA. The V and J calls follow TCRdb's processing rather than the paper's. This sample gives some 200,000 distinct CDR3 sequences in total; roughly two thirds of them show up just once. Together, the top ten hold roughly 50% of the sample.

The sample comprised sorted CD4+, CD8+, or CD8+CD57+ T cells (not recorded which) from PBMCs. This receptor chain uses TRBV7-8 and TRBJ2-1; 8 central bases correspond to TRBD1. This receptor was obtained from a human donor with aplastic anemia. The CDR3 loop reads CASSTRDRHNEQFF. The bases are TGTGCCAGCAGCACCCGGGACAGGCACAATGAGCAGTTCTTC.